The present entry profiles one T cell receptor (beta chain) with its context. The entry originates in a study of blood T cell repertoires in COVID-19. Across the whole study: Nucleic acid was either cDNA or gDNA, and it came from T cells, B-cell-depleted T cells, or PBMCs.

Authors' processing steps: For nucleated cells, counts were estimated from reference gene primer amplification. Here immunoSEQ multiplex PCR was the method, and the copy in TCRdb shows in-frame clones only, minus some. The V and J calls and clone size come from that table; D and trimming were worked out from the DNA. The top ten clones hold about 8.4% of a sample with 180,000 or so clones, around 80% of them seen once. Germline V CDR1 and CDR2: SGHTA, FQGNSA. CDR3 length: 16 residues. With V trimmed by 2 bases and J by 2 bases, 7 bases remained unmatched. Sequences were obtained from peripheral blood. The TCR sequence derives from a woman in her seventies with acute or convalescent COVID-19. This rearrangement joins TRBV7-2 to TRBJ2-5; 8 positions agree with TRBD2. The CDR3: CASSLTSGQIQETQYF. CDR3 coding DNA: TGTGCCAGCAGCTTAACTAGCGGACAAATACAAGAGACCCAGTACTTC.